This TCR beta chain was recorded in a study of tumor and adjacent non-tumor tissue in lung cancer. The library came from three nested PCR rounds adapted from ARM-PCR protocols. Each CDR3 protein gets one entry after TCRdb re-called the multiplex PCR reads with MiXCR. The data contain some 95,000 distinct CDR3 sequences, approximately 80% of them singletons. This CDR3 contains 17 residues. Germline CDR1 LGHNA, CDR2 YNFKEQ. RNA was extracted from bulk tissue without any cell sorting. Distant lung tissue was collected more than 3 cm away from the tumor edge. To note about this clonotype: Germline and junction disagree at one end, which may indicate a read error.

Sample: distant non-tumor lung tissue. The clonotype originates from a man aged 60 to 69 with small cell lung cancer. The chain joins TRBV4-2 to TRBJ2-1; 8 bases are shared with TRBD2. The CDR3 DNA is TGTGCCAGCAGCCTTCGGAGCCTGACTAACGGGAGGGGTGAGCTGTTCTTC. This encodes CASSLRSLTNGRGELFF.